These T cell receptor beta chains were read from a single sample in a study of shared clonotypes between healthy human individuals. The assay was immunoSEQ multiplex PCR, and TCRdb's table has in-frame clones only and misses some. The data hold about 1,800,000 clones, with just under 95% observed a single time. Sample: naive CD8+ T cells sorted from blood. The source is a man younger than 35 in good health. Each CDR3 is given with its conserved first and last residue. Fields, in order: clone size, CDR3 length, D gene, J gene, V gene, CDR3 DNA, CDR3 protein. D genes are given only for firm matches. Clone size, where shown, is once, few, many, or a class for clones that have expanded.

>.|14|TRBD1|TRBJ2-7|TRBV7-2
TGTGCCAGCAGCCTCCGACAGGGTATGCACGAGCAGTACTTC
CASSLRQGMHEQYF
>.|16|.|TRBJ2-1|TRBV10-3
TGTGCCATCAGTGAGATTTTGGGAACAAACTACAATGAGCAGTTCTTC
CAISEILGTNYNEQFF
>.|16|TRBD2|TRBJ2-1|TRBV27
TGTGCCAGCAGTTTATCTGCGGGGGAGTCCTACAATGAGCAGTTCTTC
CASSLSAGESYNEQFF
>.|17|.|TRBJ2-4|TRBV11-2
TGTGCCAGCAGCTTATCTGTACCCCTTCTAGCCAAAAACATTCAGTACTTC
CASSLSVPLLAKNIQYF
>.|15|TRBD1|TRBJ2-5|TRBV28
TGTGCCAGCAGCAGTGGGACAGGGGTTCAAGAGACCCAGTACTTC
CASSSGTGVQETQYF
>.|15|.|TRBJ1-1|TRBV7-9
TGTGCCAGCAGCTTAACCGGACTGTGGAACACTGAAGCTTTCTTT
CASSLTGLWNTEAFF
>.|11|.|TRBJ2-1|TRBV10-3
TGTGCCATTTCTAGTGCCAATGAGCAGTTCTTC
CAISSANEQFF
>.|16|.|TRBJ2-7|TRBV6-5
TGTGCCAGCAGTTACAGCTGGCAGGGGGGAAGCTACGAGCAGTACTTC
CASSYSWQGGSYEQYF
>.|15|.|TRBJ2-3|TRBV7-8
TGTGCCAGCAGCATTATGGCGGGAAAGGGAGATACGCAGTATTTT
CASSIMAGKGDTQYF
>.|17|.|TRBJ1-1|TRBV5-6
TGTGCCAGCAGCTTGGCCATGACGTTAACCCTGAACACTGAAGCTTTCTTT
CASSLAMTLTLNTEAFF
>.|12|.|TRBJ1-1|TRBV21-1
TGTGCCAGCAGCAAAGCCGACACTGAAGCTTTCTTT
CASSKADTEAFF
>.|16|.|TRBJ2-5|TRBV5-6
TGTGCCAGCAGCTTGGCCGGGGACAGCCTAGCGGAGACCCAGTACTTC
CASSLAGDSLAETQYF
>.|13|TRBD2|TRBJ2-7|TRBV27
TGTGCCAGCACGTCTAGCGGGAGTGCCGAGCAGTACTTC
CASTSSGSAEQYF
>.|18|.|TRBJ2-2|TRBV5-1
TGCGCCAGCAGCCCACTCCTAGTCCCAATCTTCAACACCGGGGAGCTGTTTTTT
CASSPLLVPIFNTGELFF
>.|15|TRBD1|TRBJ1-2|TRBV7-6
TGTGCCAGCAGCTTAGGGCAGGGGGCTAACTATGGCTACACCTTC
CASSLGQGANYGYTF
>.|16|.|TRBJ2-7|TRBV4-1
TGCGCCAGCAGCCAAGAAGGGGCAGGGAGCCGCTACGAGCAGTACTTC
CASSQEGAGSRYEQYF
>.|12|.|TRBJ2-1|TRBV27
TGTGCCAGCAGGCCCCCCGGGAATGAGCAGTTCTTC
CASRPPGNEQFF
>.|15|TRBD2|TRBJ2-1|TRBV9
TGTGCCAGCAGCGTAGACCCCACTAGCGGGAGGGAGCAGTTCTTC
CASSVDPTSGREQFF
>.|13|TRBD2|TRBJ2-7|TRBV28
TGTGCCAGCAGATACCCTAGCGGCTACGAGCAGTACTTC
CASRYPSGYEQYF
>.|15|.|TRBJ2-7|TRBV15
TGTGCCACCAGCAGAGGGGCGACCCTATCCTACGAGCAGTACTTC
CATSRGATLSYEQYF
>.|10|.|TRBJ1-1|TRBV6-5
TGTGCCAGCGGGAACACTGAAGCTTTCTTT
CASGNTEAFF
>.|15|.|TRBJ2-7|TRBV18
TGTGCCAGCTCACCATCGGACAGAACCCCCTACGAGCAGTACTTC
CASSPSDRTPYEQYF
>.|15|.|TRBJ2-5|TRBV4-1
TGCGCCAGCAGCCAAGAAGTGAACAGGGCTGAGACCCAGTACTTC
CASSQEVNRAETQYF
>.|14|.|TRBJ1-6|TRBV27
TGTGCCAGCACCATAGGTGGAGGGGAATCACCCCTCCACTTT
CASTIGGGESPLHF
>.|14|.|TRBJ2-2|TRBV6-1
TGTGCCAGCAGTGCGGACGGATTCACCGGGGAGCTGTTTTTT
CASSADGFTGELFF
>.|19|.|TRBJ2-6|TRBV11-2
TGTGCCAGCAGCTTAGCGGGGTGGGGTGTAAGCTCTGGGGCCAACGTCCTGACTTTC
CASSLAGWGVSSGANVLTF
>.|16|TRBD2|TRBJ2-1|TRBV7-9
TGTGCCAGCAGCCCGGGACCAACGGGAGGATTCTATGAGCAGTTCTTC
CASSPGPTGGFYEQFF
>.|13|.|TRBJ2-1|TRBV9
TGTGCCAGCAGCGGGGCTGGAAACAATGAGCAGTTCTTC
CASSGAGNNEQFF
>.|15|.|TRBJ2-7|TRBV7-6
TGTGCCAGCAGCTCCTCCGGGAGAGAGGCCTACGAGCAGTACTTC
CASSSSGREAYEQYF
>once|14|.|TRBJ1-2|TRBV11-2
TGTGCCAGCAGCCACCTTGGGACTTTCCTTGGCTACACCTTC
CASSHLGTFLGYTF
>.|16|TRBD1|TRBJ2-1|TRBV13
TGTGCCAGCAGCTCGTTGACAGGGTCGTTAATCAATGAGCAGTTCTTC
CASSSLTGSLINEQFF
>.|14|.|TRBJ1-6|TRBV27
TGTGCCAGCAGTTTCACGGGAGGGGAAACACCCCTCCACTTT
CASSFTGGETPLHF
>.|13|.|TRBJ1-2|TRBV5-8
TGTGCCAGCAGCTTGTCTACAGTCTATGGCTACACCTTC
CASSLSTVYGYTF
>.|16|.|TRBJ2-7|TRBV28
TGTGCCAGCAGTTTAGATTCGTGGGCAGCTACCTACGAGCAGTACTTC
CASSLDSWAATYEQYF
>.|12|TRBD1|TRBJ2-7|TRBV13
TGTGCCAGCAGCTCGGACAGGGACGAGCAGTACTTC
CASSSDRDEQYF
>.|15|.|TRBJ1-1|TRBV7-9
TGTGCCAGCAGCGTCGACTGGCGAGAGTACACTGAAGCTTTCTTT
CASSVDWREYTEAFF
>.|13|.|TRBJ1-1|TRBV13
TGTGCCAGCAGCCCCCCACTGAACACTGAAGCTTTCTTT
CASSPPLNTEAFF
>.|15|TRBD1|TRBJ1-2|TRBV9
TGTGCCAGCAGCCCAAGGACAGGTGGTAACTATGGCTACACCTTC
CASSPRTGGNYGYTF
>once|13|.|TRBJ1-1|TRBV4-2
TGTGCCAGCAGCCAAGTTGAGCGGGCTGAAGCTTTCTTT
CASSQVERAEAFF
>.|14|.|TRBJ2-3|TRBV5-1
TGCGCCAGCAGCTTCACAGATTTAACAGATACGCAGTATTTT
CASSFTDLTDTQYF
>.|14|TRBD1|TRBJ1-3|TRBV19
TGTGCCAGTAGTCCCGACAGGGCTGGAAACACCATATATTTT
CASSPDRAGNTIYF
>.|14|.|TRBJ1-2|TRBV7-4
TGTGCCAGCAGCCTTGTGTCAACAGGGAATGGCTACACCTTC
CASSLVSTGNGYTF
>.|14|.|TRBJ2-7|TRBV28
TGTGCCAGCTCTGCGGTGGGCGGCGGTGGCGAGCAGTACTTC
CASSAVGGGGEQYF
>once|13|.|TRBJ1-5|TRBV5-8
TGTGCCAGCAGCTTGGGGGGTGGGCAGCCCCAGCATTTT
CASSLGGGQPQHF
>.|15|TRBD2|TRBJ2-7|TRBV10-3
TGTGCCATCAGGGGACAGCGGGAGGGCCTAAACGAGCAGTACTTC
CAIRGQREGLNEQYF
>.|13|.|TRBJ2-2|TRBV5-1
TGCGCCAGCAGCTTGGCGGGCACCGGGGAGCTGTTTTTT
CASSLAGTGELFF
>.|13|.|TRBJ1-1|TRBV10-3
TGTGCCACCGCGACGGGGGTGCTTACTGAAGCTTTCTTT
CATATGVLTEAFF
>.|15|.|TRBJ2-6|TRBV5-6
TGTGCCAGCAGCGCAGAGGGCTCTGGGGCCAACGTCCTGACTTTC
CASSAEGSGANVLTF
>once|16|.|TRBJ1-4|TRBV7-8
TGTGCCAGCAGCGAAGAGAGTTGGGCAACTAATGAAAAACTGTTTTTT
CASSEESWATNEKLFF